This T cell receptor (beta chain) derives from a study of cytomegalovirus exposure and HLA in healthy donors. Study findings and constraints: Investigators reported approximately 170 TCR beta chains as tied to cytomegalovirus. Cytomegalovirus status, reportedly, was diagnosed with high specificity and sensitivity by the classifier. Apart from CMV serostatus, no immune exposure information was available. Rates of TCR association differed by HLA locus in a later analysis, with DRB1 highest and HLA-C lowest.

The V segment lost 3 bases and the J segment 10 bases; nucleotides outside the gene matches: 6. The CDR3 extends over 13 amino acids. Germline V gene data show CDR1 as WNHNN and CDR2 as SYGVQD (reference sequence). A remark on this clone: Its antigen is as yet unknown.

The PCR used 60 Vbeta and 13 Jbeta primers. Profiled with immunoSEQ multiplex PCR; TCRdb holds only in-frame clones, not every one. Among some 98,000 clones listed, roughly 70% were seen once. The sequenced sample consisted of PBMCs. The chain employs TRBV10-1 and TRBJ2-1, with TRBD1 identical over 7 bases. This sequence was found in a man aged 50 or older in good health and CMV-seronegative. The CDR3 DNA sequence: TGCGCCAGCAGTGAAGGGGGCATGGACGAGCAGTTCTTC. Translated: CASSEGGMDEQFF.